This passage covers 17 T cell receptor beta chains from one sample sequenced in a study of blood T cells in healthy people across ages. PCR was performed a second time for 7 to 11 cycles using a sample-barcoded 5' primer and a J-beta primer mix. TCRdb passed the 5' RACE reads through MiXCR, listing each CDR3 protein once. The sample yields about 640,000 distinct CDR3 sequences, 45% to 65% seen once. Material: blood. These receptor sequences come from a man in his fifties or sixties in good health.

This clonotype occurred a few times. The chain carries TRBV5-1 and TRBJ1-1, with unresolved D. CDR1 and CDR2 (germline): SGHRS, YFSETQ. Trimming shortened V by 5 bases and J by 1 base, and 12 bases separated the two germline ends. The CDR3 totals 14 residues. In DNA, the CDR3 is TGCGCCAGCAGTTTATCCACTGGGAACACTGAAGCTTTCTTT. It yields the protein CASSLSTGNTEAFF. The complete variable domain, with remaining parts taken from reference TRBV5-1 and TRBJ1-1, reads KAGVTQTPRYLIKTRGQQVTLSCSPISGHRSVSWYQQTPGQGLQFLFEYFSETQRNKGNFPGRFSGRQFSNSRSEMNVSTLELGDSALYLCASSLSTGNTEAFFGQGTRLTVV.

The V gene is TRBV6-1, the J gene TRBJ2-1; 13 bases agree with TRBD2. The germline V gene has CDR1 MNHNS and CDR2 SASEGT. V was clipped by 5 bases and J by 6 bases; unmatched bases: 7. This CDR3 comprises 16 residues. This CDR3 is CASSSRTSGGLNEQFF. The CDR3 nucleotides read TGTGCCAGCAGTAGCCGGACTAGCGGGGGACTCAATGAGCAGTTCTTC.

The chain links TRBV6-6 to TRBJ2-1, with D perhaps being TRBD1 or TRBD2 (5 bases each). The V gene's germline CDR1 is MNHNY and CDR2 SVGAGI (reference sequence). The length of the CDR3 is 15 residues. The V and J ends lost 7 bases and 2 bases respectively, with 15 bases between them. CDR3 DNA: TGTGCCAGCACCTCTCCCGGGGACGCCTACAATGAGCAGTTCTTC. This encodes CASTSPGDAYNEQFF.

This clonotype was recorded only once. The J gene is TRBJ2-5, the V gene TRBV12-3 or TRBV12-4; TRBD1 agrees at 7 bases. The CDR3 is 15 residues long. V shed 1 base and J 3 bases; nucleotides not matched to a gene: 5. In DNA, the CDR3 is TGTGCCAGCAGTTTAGGACCGACAGGGAAAGAGACCCAGTACTTC. Translating gives CASSLGPTGKETQYF.

V usage is TRBV6-5 and J usage is TRBJ2-3, with D hard to call. The CDR3 runs 14 residues. CDR1 is MNHEY, CDR2 SVGAGI, per germline. V lost 8 bases to trimming and J lost 8 bases, with 20 bases between them. In DNA, the CDR3 is TGTGCCAGCTCTCCCGGGCCAAGGCGCAGTACGCAGTATTTT. It encodes CASSPGPRRSTQYF.

This clonotype appeared many times. The J gene is TRBJ1-5, the V gene TRBV5-5, with D tentatively TRBD1 (5 bases). The germline V and J ends were trimmed by 4 bases and 5 bases, with 10 bases remaining between them. CDR1 is SGHKS and CDR2 is YYEKEE in the germline V gene (reference sequence). The CDR3 covers 13 residues. The CDR3 coding sequence is TGTGCCAGCAGCGTGGGGGGGGATCAGCCCCAGCATTTT. Protein sequence: CASSVGGDQPQHF. Looking up the rest from reference TRBV5-5 and TRBJ1-5 gives the full variable domain: DAGVTQSPTHLIKTRGQQVTLRCSPISGHKSVSWYQQVLGQGPQFIFQYYEKEERGRGNFPDRFSARQFPNYSSELNVNALLLGDSALYLCASSVGGDQPQHFGDGTRLSIL.

The chain uses TRBV6-5 and TRBJ1-6, with a possible D match to TRBD1 (5 bases). The CDR3 is 16 residues long. The germline V and J ends were trimmed by 5 bases and 3 bases, with 14 bases remaining between them. Germline lookup yields CDR1 MNHEY and CDR2 SVGAGI. This CDR3 is CASSRQGVNYNSPLHF. DNA for the CDR3: TGTGCCAGCAGTCGGCAGGGAGTAAACTATAATTCACCCCTCCACTTT.

Only a few counts were recorded for this clonotype. J is TRBJ2-7 and V is TRBV18, with D perhaps assigned TRBD1 or TRBD2 (5 bases each). The CDR3 runs to 13 residues. Trimming removed 0 bases at V and 5 bases at J, with 8 bases between. Germline V gene data show CDR1 as KGHSH and CDR2 as LQKENI. This chain's CDR3 is CASSPPGTDEQYF. The DNA for the CDR3 is TGTGCCAGCTCACCACCGGGGACCGACGAGCAGTACTTC.

The J gene is TRBJ1-1, the V gene TRBV14, with D hard to call. V lost 0 bases and J 5 bases, leaving 4 bases between the germline ends. The CDR3 extends over 12 amino acids. Per germline, CDR1 SGHDN and CDR2 FVKESK. CDR3 coding DNA: TGTGCCAGCAGCCAAGAGACGACTGAAGCTTTCTTT. Amino acid sequence: CASSQETTEAFF.

The sample holds a few counts of this clonotype. Here the CDR3 reads CSASRRTGANVLTF. The CDR3 bases are TGCAGTGCTAGTCGGCGTACTGGGGCCAACGTCCTGACTTTC. V usage is TRBV20-1 and J usage is TRBJ2-6, with D unclear. The germline V and J ends were trimmed by 3 bases and 2 bases, with 8 bases remaining between them. Germline assignment: CDR1 DFQATT and CDR2 SNEGSKA (reference sequence). The CDR3 has 14 amino acids.

This clonotype was recorded only once. This chain links TRBV25-1 with TRBJ1-2; D is unresolved. Trimming took 6 bases from V and 6 from J, leaving 20 bases between them. CDR3 length: 15 residues. Looked up from germline, CDR1 is MGHDK and CDR2 is SYGVNS. Here the CDR3 reads CASSPTGLLVHGYTF. In DNA form, the CDR3 reads TGTGCCAGCAGCCCCACTGGGCTTCTAGTCCATGGCTACACCTTC.

The V gene is TRBV2, the J gene TRBJ2-7; tentatively, D is TRBD1 (5 bases). Germline V gives CDR1 SNHLY, CDR2 FYNNEI. CDR3 size: 12 residues. The V and J ends lost 8 bases and 9 bases respectively, with 17 bases between them. CDR3 in amino acids: CASEQAPTRQYF. The CDR3 region has the DNA TGTGCCAGCGAACAGGCACCTACGAGGCAGTACTTC.

This clonotype has only one observation. The junction and the germline gene differ at one end; a read error may be behind it. The V gene is TRBV10-2, the J gene TRBJ2-7, with D hard to call. This CDR3 has 15 residues. The V gene's germline CDR1 is WSHSY and CDR2 SAAADI. CDR3 bases: TGTGCCAGCAGCTTACGTGAGACATCCTCCTACGAGCAGTACTTC. Translation: CASSLRETSSYEQYF.

The V gene is TRBV20-1, the J gene TRBJ1-6; no clear D gene. The V gene's germline CDR1 is DFQATT and CDR2 SNEGSKA (reference sequence). The CDR3 loop spans 14 amino acids. V lost 4 bases and J 0 bases, leaving 7 bases between the germline ends. CDR3 protein: CSAIQSSYNSPLHF. CDR3 in DNA: TGCAGTGCTATTCAGAGCTCCTATAATTCACCCCTCCACTTT.

V and J are TRBV2 and TRBJ1-6, with TRBD1 identical over 10 bases. Looked up from germline, CDR1 is SNHLY and CDR2 is FYNNEI. The junction had 4 bases not matched to a gene; V was cut back by 6 bases and J by 5 bases. The CDR3 contains 15 residues. CDR3: CASRPGQGNNSPLHF. CDR3 sequence (DNA): TGTGCCAGCAGGCCGGGACAGGGGAATAATTCACCCCTCCACTTT.

The V gene is TRBV7-2, the J gene TRBJ2-5; 10 bases line up with TRBD2. The CDR3 has 17 amino acids. J was trimmed by 5 bases and V by 5 bases; bases with no gene match: 14. The V gene's germline CDR1 is SGHTA and CDR2 FQGNSA. The CDR3 reads CASSLSSGGPPGETQYF. The DNA for the CDR3 is TGTGCCAGCAGCCTTTCTAGCGGGGGCCCTCCGGGGGAGACCCAGTACTTC.

The chain employs TRBV11-2 and TRBJ1-1; D gene ambiguous. Germline V gene lookup returns CDR1 SGHAT and CDR2 FQNNGV. The CDR3 loop spans 15 amino acids. With 2 bases removed from V and 1 base from J, the gap between germline ends came to 11 bases. DNA of the CDR3: TGTGCCAGCAGCTTAATCGAGCGGCAGAACACTGAAGCTTTCTTT. Amino acids: CASSLIERQNTEAFF.